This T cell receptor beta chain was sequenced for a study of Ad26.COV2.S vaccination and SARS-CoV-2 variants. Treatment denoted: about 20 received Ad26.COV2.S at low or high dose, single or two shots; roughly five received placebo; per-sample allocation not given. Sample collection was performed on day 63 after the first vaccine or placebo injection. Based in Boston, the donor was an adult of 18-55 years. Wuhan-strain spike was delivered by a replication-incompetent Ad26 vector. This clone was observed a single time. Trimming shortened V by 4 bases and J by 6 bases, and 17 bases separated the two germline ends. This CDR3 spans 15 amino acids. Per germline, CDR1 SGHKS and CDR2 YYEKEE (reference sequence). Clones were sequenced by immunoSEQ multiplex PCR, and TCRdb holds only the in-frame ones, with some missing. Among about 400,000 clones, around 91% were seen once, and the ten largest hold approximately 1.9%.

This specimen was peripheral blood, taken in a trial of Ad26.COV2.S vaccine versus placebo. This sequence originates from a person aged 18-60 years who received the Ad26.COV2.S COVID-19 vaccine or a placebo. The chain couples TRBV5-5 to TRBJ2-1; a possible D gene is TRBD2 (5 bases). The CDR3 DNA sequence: TGTGCCAGCAGCCAGGAGTTGTGGGAGCCCAATGAGCAGTTCTTC. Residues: CASSQELWEPNEQFF. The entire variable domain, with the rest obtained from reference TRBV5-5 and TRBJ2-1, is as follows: DAGVTQSPTHLIKTRGQQVTLRCSPISGHKSVSWYQQVLGQGPQFIFQYYEKEERGRGNFPDRFSARQFPNYSSELNVNALLLGDSALYLCASSQELWEPNEQFFGPGTRLTVL.